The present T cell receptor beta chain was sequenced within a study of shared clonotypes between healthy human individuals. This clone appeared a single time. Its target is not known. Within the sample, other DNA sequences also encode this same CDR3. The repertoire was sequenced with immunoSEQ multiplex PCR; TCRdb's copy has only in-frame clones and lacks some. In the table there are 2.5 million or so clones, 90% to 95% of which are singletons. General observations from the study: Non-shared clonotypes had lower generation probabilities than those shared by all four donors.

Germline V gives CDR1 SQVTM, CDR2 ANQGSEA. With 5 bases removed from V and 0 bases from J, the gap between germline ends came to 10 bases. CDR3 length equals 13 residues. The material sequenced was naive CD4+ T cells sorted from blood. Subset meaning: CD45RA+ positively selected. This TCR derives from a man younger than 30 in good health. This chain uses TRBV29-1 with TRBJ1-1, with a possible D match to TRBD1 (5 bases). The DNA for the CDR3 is TGCAGCGTTTCGGGACTTATGAACACTGAAGCTTTCTTT. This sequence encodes CSVSGLMNTEAFF.